One sample yielded the 32 T cell receptor beta chains listed below, sequenced in a study of blood T cells in healthy people across ages. A second PCR, run for roughly 7 to 12 cycles, used a sample-barcoded 5' primer plus a J-beta primer mix. One entry per CDR3 protein, called by TCRdb with MiXCR from the 5' RACE reads. The table records 550,000 to 800,000 distinct CDR3 sequences, around 20% of them present only once. The sample consisted of blood. All receptors come from a man between 65 and 85 years old in good health.

The chain couples TRBV7-9 to TRBJ2-1; D gene uncertain. V was clipped by 0 bases and J by 5 bases, with 8 bases between them. CDR3 size: 14 residues. Germline V CDR1 and CDR2: SEHNR, FQNEAQ (reference sequence). The CDR3 bases are TGTGCCAGCAGCTTAGCGACCTCTAACAATGAGCAGTTCTTC. This gives the protein CASSLATSNNEQFF.

J is TRBJ2-5 and V is TRBV5-1, with 10 bases fitting TRBD2. The germline CDR1 and CDR2 sequences are SGHRS and YFSETQ. The trim removed 5 bases at V and 4 bases at J, leaving 5 bases unmatched. This CDR3 has 14 residues. CDR3 coding DNA: TGCGCCAGCAGTTCTAGCGGGAGTGGAGAGACCCAGTACTTC. The encoded protein is CASSSSGSGETQYF.

The chain uses TRBV9 and TRBJ2-5; 10 nucleotides line up with TRBD2. The CDR3 is made up of 15 amino acids. Germline V gives CDR1 SGDLS, CDR2 YYNGEE. V lost 1 base to trimming and J lost 5 bases; unmatched junction nucleotides: 5. The CDR3 sequence is CASSVLAGGWETQYF. CDR3 in DNA: TGTGCCAGCAGCGTATTAGCGGGAGGATGGGAGACCCAGTACTTC.

The chain joins TRBV5-1 to TRBJ2-4, with D perhaps assigned TRBD1 or TRBD2 (6 bases each). This CDR3 is 16 amino acids long. Per the germline V gene, CDR1 is SGHRS and CDR2 is YFSETQ. V lost 0 bases to trimming and J lost 1 base, with 11 bases between them. The CDR3 bases are TGCGCCAGCAGCTTGGAGCAGGGGAGGGCCAAAAACATTCAGTACTTC. It is translated as CASSLEQGRAKNIQYF.

This clonotype was counted only a few times. V gene TRBV5-1 combines with J gene TRBJ1-1; TRBD1 agrees at 7 bases. This CDR3 spans 16 amino acids. After removal of 4 bases from V and 3 bases from J, the junction contained 12 bases not matched to a gene. The germline gives CDR1 SGHRS, CDR2 YFSETQ. The CDR3 DNA follows: TGCGCCAGCAGCGGCCGGGACAGCACCGGAGACACTGAAGCTTTCTTT. Translating gives CASSGRDSTGDTEAFF.

The rearrangement uses TRBV5-1 and TRBJ2-5, with 16 bases that match TRBD2. Matching the DNA end better, TRBJ2-1 makes the J call doubtful. The CDR3 spans 16 residues. Germline V gene data show CDR1 as SGHRS and CDR2 as YFSETQ. CDR3 nucleotides: TGCGCCAGCATGGCCGGGACTAGCGGGAGGGCGAATGAGCAGTTCTTC. This codes for CASMAGTSGRANEQFF.

The chain couples TRBV20-1 to TRBJ2-5; 7 bases match TRBD2. The J call may be wrong; the DNA end is better matched by TRBJ2-1. The CDR3 consists of 14 residues. Germline CDR1 is DFQATT and CDR2 is SNEGSKA (reference sequence). The CDR3 loop is CSAPRGSTYNEQFF. The DNA for the CDR3 is TGCAGTGCTCCGCGGGGGAGTACCTACAATGAGCAGTTCTTC.

This clonotype was detected only a few times. The chain has TRBV18 and TRBJ2-1; the D gene is possibly TRBD1 (6 bases). Germline values: CDR1 KGHSH, CDR2 LQKENI. Trimming took 6 bases from V and 5 from J, leaving 11 bases between them. This CDR3 comprises 13 residues. The CDR3 protein is CASSPRQDNEQFF. CDR3 nucleotides: TGTGCCAGCTCGCCGAGACAGGACAATGAGCAGTTCTTC.

This clonotype was seen more than once but under ten times. The chain combines TRBV29-1 with TRBJ2-5; D is possibly TRBD1 or TRBD2 (5 bases each). The J call may be faulty, since TRBJ2-1 better matches the DNA end. The germline V gene encodes CDR1 SQVTM and CDR2 ANQGSEA. There are 13 residues in the CDR3. CDR3 bases: TGCAGCGTTGTGGGGGATTCGGGGAATGAGCAGTTCTTC. The encoded protein is CSVVGDSGNEQFF.

The table lists this clonotype with many counts. The chain links TRBV5-6 to TRBJ2-3; TRBD1 or TRBD2 may be the D gene (5 bases each). The CDR3 covers 14 residues. The germline V gene encodes CDR1 SGHDT and CDR2 YYEEEE. V was pared by 4 bases and J by 7 bases, with 16 bases between. CDR3 region: CASSRDGIMNTQYF. Written as DNA, the CDR3 is TGTGCCAGCAGCCGGGACGGGATCATGAATACGCAGTATTTT.

This clonotype came up a few times. The chain uses TRBV6-5 and TRBJ2-5; the D is unclear. The better agreement between TRBJ2-1 and the DNA end casts doubt on the J call. This CDR3 is built from 11 residues. Germline V gene lookup returns CDR1 MNHEY and CDR2 SVGAGI. The CDR3 region is CATRSAYEQFF. Written as DNA, the CDR3 is TGTGCCACCAGAAGCGCCTATGAGCAGTTCTTC.

CDR3 region: CASGPEGTQYF. The CDR3, as DNA: TGTGCCAGCGGACCCGAAGGAACCCAGTACTTC. The V gene is TRBV7-6, the J gene TRBJ2-5, with D unresolved. The ends were cut back, 8 bases at V and 8 bases at J, with 12 bases in the middle. CDR1 and CDR2 from the germline V gene are SGHVS and FNYEAQ. The CDR3 contains 11 residues.

This clonotype was seen a few times. At one boundary the junction diverges from the germline segment, which might be a read error. This chain uses TRBV6-6 with TRBJ2-2; D is ambiguous. CDR3 size: 16 residues. Per germline, CDR1 MNHNY and CDR2 SVGAGI (reference sequence). The CDR3 bases are TGTGCCAGCAGCTACTCTATCCAGGAGCACACCGGGGAGCTGTTTTTT. It is translated as CASSYSIQEHTGELFF.

The gene calls are TRBV20-1 and TRBJ2-1; 14 nucleotides align to TRBD2. Germline V gene lookup returns CDR1 DFQATT and CDR2 SNEGSKA (reference sequence). The CDR3 is made up of 18 amino acids. V shed 7 bases and J 1 base; nucleotides not matched to a gene: 12. The CDR3, as DNA: TGCAGTGTCACAGGACTAGCGGGAGGCCCGGGGTCCTACAATGAGCAGTTCTTC. This translates into CSVTGLAGGPGSYNEQFF.

V usage is TRBV27 and J usage is TRBJ2-5; TRBD1 agrees at 7 bases. The CDR3 extends over 15 amino acids. Germline CDR1 MNHEY, CDR2 SMNVEV (reference sequence). J gave up 3 bases and V 6 bases, and 10 bases lay outside the gene matches. The CDR3 reads CASRPTGVAEETQYF. CDR3 coding DNA: TGTGCCAGCAGACCCACAGGGGTAGCCGAAGAGACCCAGTACTTC.

This clonotype has a handful of counts. Germline and junction disagree at one end, which may indicate a read error. The J gene is TRBJ2-5, the V gene TRBV28, with 13 bases that match TRBD2. Germline V gene sequence: CDR1 MDHEN, CDR2 SYDVKM. This CDR3 has 20 residues. For the CDR3, the DNA is TGTGCCAGCAGGGAGGGTCGACTGGGGACTAGCGGGATACAACAAGAGGCCCAGTACTTC. It yields the protein CASREGRLGTSGIQQEAQYF.

This clonotype was picked up one time. The rearrangement uses TRBV29-1 and TRBJ1-2; 11 nucleotides line up with TRBD1. Germline values: CDR1 SQVTM, CDR2 ANQGSEA. The J segment lost 7 bases and the V segment lost 7 bases, leaving 5 bases of the junction unmatched. CDR3 length: 12 residues. CDR3 loop: CSAGTGGTGYTF. The CDR3 nucleotides read TGCAGCGCCGGGACAGGGGGAACTGGCTACACCTTC.

This clonotype occurred many times. The chain carries TRBV29-1 and TRBJ2-1; D may be TRBD1 or TRBD2 (5 bases each). The CDR3 has 14 residues. Germline V gene lookup returns CDR1 SQVTM and CDR2 ANQGSEA. V was pared by 1 base and J by 4 bases, with 11 bases between. CDR3 residues: CSVEGVGTYNEQFF. As DNA, the CDR3 is TGCAGCGTTGAAGGGGTCGGGACGTACAATGAGCAGTTCTTC.

The chain carries TRBV28 and TRBJ2-5, with D perhaps assigned TRBD1 or TRBD2 (5 bases each). The J call may be wrong; the DNA end is better matched by TRBJ2-7. Germline CDR1 reads MDHEN; CDR2 reads SYDVKM. The CDR3 is made up of 12 amino acids. The chain's CDR3 is CAGAGVSYEQYF. CDR3 DNA sequence: TGTGCCGGGGCGGGCGTCTCCTACGAGCAGTACTTC.

The chain employs TRBV11-2 and TRBJ2-2, with 9 positions matching TRBD1. V was pared by 3 bases and J by 7 bases, with 9 bases of the junction left unmatched. Per the germline V gene, CDR1 is SGHAT and CDR2 is FQNNGV. This CDR3 has 16 amino acids. CDR3 in DNA: TGTGCCAGCAGCTTTTCACCGGGACAGGGAATCGGGGAGCTGTTTTTT. Its protein is CASSFSPGQGIGELFF.

The V call is TRBV25-1, the J call TRBJ1-6, with D possibly being TRBD1 (6 bases). CDR1 and CDR2 (germline): MGHDK, SYGVNS. The V end was cut by 7 bases, the J end by 10 bases, with 11 bases between. The CDR3 sequence is 12 residues long. CDR3 protein: CASTKGVSPLHF. The DNA for the CDR3 is TGTGCCAGCACCAAGGGGGTGTCACCCCTCCACTTT.

The CDR3 loop is CASSPLGSSTDTQYF. In nucleotides, the CDR3 is TGTGCCAGCAGTCCCCTTGGGAGCAGCACAGATACGCAGTATTTT. The gene calls are TRBV6-6 and TRBJ2-3; a possible D gene is TRBD2 (5 bases). This CDR3 is built from 15 residues. Between the trimmed V and J ends, which lost 5 bases and 0 bases, there was a span of 12 bases. CDR1 is MNHNY, CDR2 SVGAGI, per germline (reference sequence).

This clonotype was seen at least ten times. The chain has TRBV7-9 and TRBJ1-1; possible D gene TRBD1, 6 bases. Per germline, CDR1 SEHNR and CDR2 FQNEAQ (reference sequence). V lost 5 bases and J 11 bases, leaving 18 bases between the germline ends. The length of the CDR3 is 13 residues. Written as DNA, the CDR3 is TGTGCCAGCAGCCAGAAGGGGGGCCTTCTCGCTTTCTTT. It yields the protein CASSQKGGLLAFF.

This clonotype was seen a few times. The V gene is TRBV2, the J gene TRBJ2-5; 13 nucleotides agree with TRBD2. V was clipped by 5 bases and J by 5 bases; unmatched bases: 8. This CDR3 spans 16 amino acids. Germline-derived CDR1 and CDR2 are SNHLY and FYNNEI. The CDR3, as DNA: TGTGCCAGCAGTAGAGGACTAGCGGGAGTGCAGGAGACCCAGTACTTC. Translation: CASSRGLAGVQETQYF.

The chain couples TRBV28 to TRBJ1-4; 8 nucleotides agree with TRBD1. The CDR3 is made up of 13 amino acids. The V gene's germline CDR1 is MDHEN and CDR2 SYDVKM. Trimming took 8 bases from V and 8 from J; bases not matched to a gene: 7. The CDR3 nucleotides read TGTGCCAGCGTTCAGGGGGCCAAAGAAAAACTGTTTTTT. Translating gives CASVQGAKEKLFF. The whole variable domain, remainder taken from reference TRBV28 and TRBJ1-4, is DVKVTQSSRYLVKRTGEKVFLECVQDMDHENMFWYRQDPGLGLRLIYFSYDVKMKEKGDIPEGYSVSREKKERFSLILESASTNQTSMYLCASVQGAKEKLFFGSGTQLSVL.

The V and J genes are TRBV7-9 and TRBJ2-5, with D possibly TRBD1 on 6 matching bases. V lost 8 bases and J lost 5, with 21 bases in between. This CDR3 is built from 15 residues. In germline, CDR1 is SEHNR, CDR2 FQNEAQ (reference sequence). The CDR3 loop reads CASGGGEFVRETQYF. The CDR3 DNA is TGTGCCAGCGGGGGCGGAGAGTTTGTGCGGGAGACCCAGTACTTC.

This clonotype was detected ten times or more. The genes are TRBV12-3 or TRBV12-4 and TRBJ2-4, with a weak D call TRBD1 (6 bases). Trimming stripped 6 bases from V and 1 base from J, with 13 bases between. The CDR3 extends over 15 amino acids. CDR3 loop: CASRQGLGAKNIQYF. The CDR3, as DNA: TGTGCCAGCAGACAGGGCCTTGGGGCCAAAAACATTCAGTACTTC.

Only a few counts were recorded for this clonotype. The chain combines TRBV9 with TRBJ2-5, with TRBD1 matching over 10 bases. This CDR3 spans 16 amino acids. Germline CDR1 SGDLS, CDR2 YYNGEE. V was clipped by 2 bases and J by 5 bases; unmatched bases: 9. The CDR3 DNA reads as TGTGCCAGCAGCGTTAAGTGGACAGGGGGATTTGAGACCCAGTACTTC. It specifies CASSVKWTGGFETQYF.

In this sample, this clonotype turned up a few times. One base away lies a much larger clone, so this may be a sequencing read error. This chain joins TRBV20-1 and TRBJ1-4, with D unclear. CDR1 and CDR2 from the germline V gene are DFQATT and SNEGSKA (reference sequence). CDR3 length equals 13 residues. Trimming took off 6 bases at V and 10 bases at J, with 18 bases between the two ends. The CDR3 sequence is CSARSGLGVKLFF. CDR3 nucleotide sequence: TGCAGTGCCCGAAGTGGGTTAGGTGTAAAACTGTTTTTT.

The chain uses TRBV20-1 and TRBJ2-5, with TRBD2 matching over 14 bases. The CDR3 contains 13 residues. Germline V gives CDR1 DFQATT, CDR2 SNEGSKA (reference sequence). V was clipped by 6 bases and J by 4 bases; unmatched bases: 1. The CDR3, as DNA: TGCAGTGCAGGACTAGCGGGAGGAGAGACCCAGTACTTC. Translated, it gives CSAGLAGGETQYF.

The chain is built from TRBV27 and TRBJ2-7; D might be TRBD1 (6 bases). The CDR3 is 16 amino acids. The germline CDR1 and CDR2 sequences are MNHEY and SMNVEV (reference sequence). Deletions cut 3 bases from V and 2 bases from J, with 17 bases between. CDR3 coding DNA: TGTGCCAGCAGTTTGGACAGCTTTAAAGCCGCCTACGAGCAGTACTTC. This codes for CASSLDSFKAAYEQYF.

Of note for this clonotype: One end of the junction fails to match germline, which may point to a read error. The CDR3 nucleotides read TGTGCCAGCAGCTCCCCACGTGAGCGGAGAACCTACGGGCAGTACTTC. It yields the protein CASSSPRERRTYGQYF. The chain is built from TRBV28 and TRBJ2-7, with D possibly TRBD2 on 5 matching bases. Germline loops: CDR1 MDHEN, CDR2 SYDVKM. The CDR3 totals 16 residues.